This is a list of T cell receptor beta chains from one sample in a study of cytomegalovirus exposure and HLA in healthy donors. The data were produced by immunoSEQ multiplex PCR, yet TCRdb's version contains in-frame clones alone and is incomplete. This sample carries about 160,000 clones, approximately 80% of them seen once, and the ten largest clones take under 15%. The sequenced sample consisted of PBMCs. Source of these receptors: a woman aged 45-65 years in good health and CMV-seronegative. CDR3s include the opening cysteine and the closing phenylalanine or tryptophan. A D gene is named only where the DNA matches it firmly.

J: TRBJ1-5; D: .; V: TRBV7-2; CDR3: CASSSREPNQPQHF
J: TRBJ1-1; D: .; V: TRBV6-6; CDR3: CASRDISEAFF
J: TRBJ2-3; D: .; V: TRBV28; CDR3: CASSSNGQGVSTDTQYF
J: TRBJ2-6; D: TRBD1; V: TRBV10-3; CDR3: CAISEGQGAFGANVLTF
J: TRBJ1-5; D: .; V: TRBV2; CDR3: CASSADINSNQPQHF
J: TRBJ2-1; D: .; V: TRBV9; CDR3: CASSVAYGPGNEQFF
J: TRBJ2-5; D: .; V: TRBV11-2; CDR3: CASSLDLGPEETQYF
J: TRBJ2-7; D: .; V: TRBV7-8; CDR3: CASSSLGSGLLHEQYF
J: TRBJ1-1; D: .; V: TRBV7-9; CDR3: CASSARRGGTEAFF
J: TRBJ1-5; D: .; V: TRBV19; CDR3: CASSPINQPQHF
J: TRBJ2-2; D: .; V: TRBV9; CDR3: CASSVNTAGELFF
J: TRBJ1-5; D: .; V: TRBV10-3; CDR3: CAIGRGLIGSNQPQHF
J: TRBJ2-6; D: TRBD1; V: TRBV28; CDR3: CASSRWTGLSSGANVLTF
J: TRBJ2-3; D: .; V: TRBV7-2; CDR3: CASSVNGANTQYF
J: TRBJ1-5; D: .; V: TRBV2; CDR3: CASSEKGRHQPQHF
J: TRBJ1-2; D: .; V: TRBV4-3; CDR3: CASSQGGGNYGYTF
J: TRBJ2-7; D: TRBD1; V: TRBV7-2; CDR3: CASSLGQGGAYEQYF
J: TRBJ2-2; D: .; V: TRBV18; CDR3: CASSPRGINTGELFF
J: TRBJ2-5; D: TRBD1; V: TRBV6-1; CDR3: CASSEEHRGQLETQYF
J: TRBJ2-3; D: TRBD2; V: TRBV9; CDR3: CASSKAGVNADTQYF
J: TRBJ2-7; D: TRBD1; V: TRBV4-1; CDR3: CASSQDTGGPMAYEQYF
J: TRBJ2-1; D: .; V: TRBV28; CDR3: CASSLVSARNEQFF
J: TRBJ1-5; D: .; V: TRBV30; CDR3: CAWRQGSNQPQHF
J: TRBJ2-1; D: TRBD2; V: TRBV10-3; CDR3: CAISESGLAIVINEQFF
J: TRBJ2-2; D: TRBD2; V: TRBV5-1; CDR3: CASSSSGPPGELFF
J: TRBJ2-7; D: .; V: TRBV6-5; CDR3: CASSYSERNKGEQYF
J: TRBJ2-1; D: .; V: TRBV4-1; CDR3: CASSPQGRQRDEQFF
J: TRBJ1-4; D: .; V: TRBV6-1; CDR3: CASRTGTPNEKLFF
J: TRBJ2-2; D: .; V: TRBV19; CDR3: CASRSGQWEDTGELFF
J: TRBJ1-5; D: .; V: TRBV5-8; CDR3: CASSLKGRGNQPQHF
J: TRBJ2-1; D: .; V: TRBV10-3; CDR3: CAITMGGSSGYNEQFF
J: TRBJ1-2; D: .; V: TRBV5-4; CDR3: CASSLQGLRGYTF
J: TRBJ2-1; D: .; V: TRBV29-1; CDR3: CSVDQGLESYNEQFF
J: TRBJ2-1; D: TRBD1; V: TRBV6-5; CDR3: CASRGQGANNEQFF
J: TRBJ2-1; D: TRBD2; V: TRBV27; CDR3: CASSPFSGKEDEQFF
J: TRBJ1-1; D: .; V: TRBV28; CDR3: CASSPPGTYLPEAFF
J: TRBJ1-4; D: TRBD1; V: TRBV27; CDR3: CASSSRTGLSEKLFF
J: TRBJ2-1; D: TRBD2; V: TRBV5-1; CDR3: CASSLGEGPHNEQFF
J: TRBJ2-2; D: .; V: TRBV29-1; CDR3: CSVKTVNTGELFF
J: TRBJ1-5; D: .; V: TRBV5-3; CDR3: CARSIRVGQPQHF
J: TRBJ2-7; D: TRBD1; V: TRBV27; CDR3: CASSLTGTALYEQYF
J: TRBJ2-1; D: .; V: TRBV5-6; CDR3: CASSSFDLAMENEQFF
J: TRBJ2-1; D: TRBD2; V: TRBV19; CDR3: CASSILTLAGVSNNEQFF
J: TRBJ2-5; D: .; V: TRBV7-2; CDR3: CASSLSQDQGTQYF
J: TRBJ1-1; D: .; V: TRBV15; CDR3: CATSIPENTEAFF